Here is one T cell receptor beta chain with its context. Second-dose intervals near 4 or 12 weeks were combined. This sample stems from a study of T cell responses to AZD1222 COVID-19 vaccine. Sequencing used immunoSEQ multiplex PCR; TCRdb keeps in-frame clones, though not all of them. Of more than 150,000 clones in the sample, 88% were seen once. CDR3 length equals 13 residues. The V end lost 1 base, the J end lost 3 bases, and 6 bases lay between the germline ends. The germline V gene encodes CDR1 GTSNPN and CDR2 SVGIG (reference sequence). This clonotype was sampled from an adult who received the AZD1222 COVID-19 vaccine. The specimen comprised peripheral blood, sampled 28 days after the second AZD1222 dose. V gene TRBV30 combines with J gene TRBJ1-4; no definite D call. CDR3 sequence (DNA): TGTGCCTGGAGTGGGTCCGCTAATGAAAAACTGTTTTTT. This translates into CAWSGSANEKLFF.